These 23 T cell receptor beta chains were all obtained from the same sample, sequenced in a study of CD8+CD57+ T cells in acquired aplastic anemia. Genomic DNA provided the template from which TCR beta VDJ and CDR3 profiles were obtained. TCRdb re-analysed the reads in MiXCR, keeping a single row per CDR3 protein. The table records 250,000 to 300,000 distinct CDR3 sequences, roughly 50% of them present only once. Sequenced sample: sorted CD4+, CD8+, or CD8+CD57+ T cells (not recorded which) from PBMCs. Receptors were obtained from a human donor with severe aplastic anemia or a healthy control (not recorded which).

This clonotype was detected only a few times. The rearrangement links TRBV7-6 to TRBJ2-5; TRBD2 aligns across 12 bases. Looked up from germline, CDR1 is SGHVS and CDR2 is FNYEAQ. J gave up 4 bases and V 1 base, and 13 bases lay outside the gene matches. This CDR3 region has 19 residues. The DNA for the CDR3 is TGTGCCAGCAGCTTAGTGTCCCTCCGACTAGCGGGGGAAGGAGAGACCCAGTACTTC. This gives the protein CASSLVSLRLAGEGETQYF.

The chain combines TRBV24-1 with TRBJ2-1; D gene uncertain. V was clipped by 0 bases and J by 5 bases, with 7 bases between them. Germline assignment: CDR1 KGHDR and CDR2 SFDVKD. This CDR3 has 14 amino acids. This CDR3 reads CATSDLDVDNEQFF. DNA for the CDR3: TGTGCCACCAGTGATTTGGATGTAGACAATGAGCAGTTCTTC.

V gene TRBV7-9 combines with J gene TRBJ1-3; D possibly corresponds to TRBD1 (5 bases). V was trimmed by 7 bases and J by 7 bases, leaving 17 bases between them. The CDR3 covers 14 residues. The germline CDR1 and CDR2 sequences are SEHNR and FQNEAQ (reference sequence). The CDR3 DNA reads TGTGCCAGCACCCCTAAGGGGCGCGATAACACCATATATTTT. Amino acids: CASTPKGRDNTIYF.

This clonotype was picked up many times. V and J are TRBV4-1 and TRBJ1-4; 9 bases match TRBD1. Germline CDR1 MGHRA, CDR2 YSYEKL. The CDR3 has 17 residues. V lost 4 bases, J lost 2 bases, and 8 bases stayed unmatched. The CDR3, as DNA: TGCGCCAGCAGCCCTTCCGGGACAGGGAGCACTAATGAAAAACTGTTTTTT. Encoded protein: CASSPSGTGSTNEKLFF.

This clonotype was counted between two and nine times. The gene calls are TRBV7-6 and TRBJ1-6, with TRBD1 identical over 8 bases. V shed 1 base and J 6 bases; nucleotides not matched to a gene: 5. This CDR3 has 16 residues. Looked up from germline, CDR1 is SGHVS and CDR2 is FNYEAQ. The CDR3 nucleotides read TGTGCCAGCAGCTTAGAACAAGGACAGGGTAATTCACCCCTCCACTTT. Amino acids: CASSLEQGQGNSPLHF.

The CDR3 DNA reads as TGCAGTGCTAGAGTGTCGGGTTCGAGCTCTGGGGCCAACGTCCTGACTTTC. Its protein product is CSARVSGSSSGANVLTF. The J gene is TRBJ2-6, the V gene TRBV20-1, with no clear D. The CDR3 sequence is 17 residues long. V lost 1 base and J lost 0, with 13 bases in between. The germline V gene encodes CDR1 DFQATT and CDR2 SNEGSKA (reference sequence).

The chain joins TRBV5-6 to TRBJ2-7; 7 positions match TRBD2. Losses at the gene ends were 3 bases for V and 3 bases for J; bases not matched to a gene: 3. Germline lookup yields CDR1 SGHDT and CDR2 YYEEEE. The length of the CDR3 is 13 residues. DNA of the CDR3: TGTGCCAGCAGCTGGGGGACTAACTACGAGCAGTACTTC. Translation: CASSWGTNYEQYF.

The DNA of the CDR3 is TGTGCCAGTAGTAAGGTCGTGGGGGGTCACCAAGAGACCCAGTACTTC. Protein sequence: CASSKVVGGHQETQYF. The V and J genes are TRBV19 and TRBJ2-5, with a weak D call TRBD2 (6 bases). V lost 4 bases and J 0 bases, leaving 15 bases between the germline ends. Germline loops: CDR1 LNHDA, CDR2 SQIVND (reference sequence). There are 16 residues in the CDR3. Complete variable domain (other parts from reference TRBV19 and TRBJ2-5): DGGITQSPKYLFRKEGQNVTLSCEQNLNHDAMYWYRQDPGQGLRLIYYSQIVNDFQKGDIAEGYSVSREKKESFPLTVTSAQKNPTAFYLCASSKVVGGHQETQYFGPGTRLLVL.

CDR3 loop: CSASPGTGGKETQYF. CDR3 nucleotides: TGCAGTGCTAGTCCCGGGACAGGGGGCAAGGAGACCCAGTACTTC. This rearrangement joins TRBV20-1 to TRBJ2-5, with 12 positions matching TRBD1. CDR1 and CDR2 (germline): DFQATT, SNEGSKA (reference sequence). The V segment lost 3 bases and the J segment 5 bases; nucleotides outside the gene matches: 7. This CDR3 spans 15 amino acids.

This clonotype occurred many times. The chain combines TRBV12-3 or TRBV12-4 with TRBJ2-3, with D unclear. There are 12 residues in the CDR3. Between the trimmed V and J ends, which lost 9 bases and 1 base, there was a span of 8 bases. CDR3 region: CASSRGTDTQYF. The CDR3 bases are TGTGCCAGTAGTAGAGGCACAGATACGCAGTATTTT.

Concerning this clonotype: At one end the junction does not follow the germline gene, possibly because of a read error. The chain combines TRBV2 with TRBJ1-5, with 7 bases aligning to TRBD1. This CDR3 region has 11 residues. Germline V gives CDR1 SNHLY, CDR2 FYNNEI. CDR3 sequence: CASSQGTVSYF. The CDR3 coding sequence is TGTGCCAGCAGTCAAGGGACAGTTTCCTATTTT.

This sequence joins TRBV29-1 and TRBJ2-7; D call uncertain. The V and J ends lost 2 bases and 4 bases respectively, with 12 bases between them. The CDR3 spans 13 residues. Germline assignment: CDR1 SQVTM and CDR2 ANQGSEA. The CDR3 spells CSVETSTLYEQYF. The CDR3 bases are TGCAGCGTTGAAACAAGTACCCTTTACGAGCAGTACTTC.

At least ten counts were recorded for this clonotype. This chain connects TRBV6-6 to TRBJ2-5; D perhaps matches TRBD1 (5 bases). Germline CDR1 MNHNY, CDR2 SVGAGI (reference sequence). V was pared by 10 bases and J by 4 bases, with 13 bases between. This CDR3 has 12 amino acids. CDR3 sequence: CATDSPGETQYF. Here the CDR3 DNA reads TGTGCCACCGACAGCCCTGGAGAGACCCAGTACTTC.

On this clonotype itself: Relative to the germline gene, one junction end is altered; a read error may explain this. This rearrangement joins TRBV20-1 to TRBJ1-6, with D possibly matching TRBD1 (5 bases). In germline, CDR1 is DFQATT, CDR2 SNEGSKA (reference sequence). This CDR3 region has 18 residues. The CDR3 nucleotides are TGCAGTGCTAGACCCGCCTCGGGACGCATCCTCTATAATTCACCCCTCCATTTT. Protein sequence: CSARPASGRILYNSPLHF.

Many counts were recorded for this clonotype. V usage is TRBV12-3 or TRBV12-4 and J usage is TRBJ2-3; TRBD2 agrees at 8 bases. The CDR3 is 15 residues long. V lost 10 bases to trimming and J lost 3 bases; unmatched junction nucleotides: 12. CDR3 sequence (DNA): TGTGCCATCGTGACTAGCGCGCTAATGACAGATACGCAGTATTTT. Translation gives CAIVTSALMTDTQYF.

A remark on this clonotype: Sequence at one end of the junction differs from germline and may be a read error. The CDR3 bases are TGTGCCAGCAGTGAAAGCAGCCAGGGATCACCCCTCCACTTT. Translating gives CASSESSQGSPLHF. V and J are TRBV10-3 and TRBJ1-6, with D possibly being TRBD1 (5 bases). The CDR3 is 14 amino acids. Looked up from germline, CDR1 is ENHRY and CDR2 is SYGVKD.

This clonotype was counted many times. The chain couples TRBV11-2 to TRBJ2-7; TRBD2 matches at 11 bases. V was pared by 5 bases and J by 3 bases, with 9 bases of the junction left unmatched. The length of the CDR3 is 16 residues. Germline CDR1 is SGHAT and CDR2 is FQNNGV. CDR3 coding DNA: TGTGCCAGCAGCCCCATGGGACTAGCGGTGATCTACGAGCAGTACTTC. Protein sequence: CASSPMGLAVIYEQYF.

The chain joins TRBV3-1 to TRBJ2-3; 12 bases are shared with TRBD2. This CDR3 is built from 16 residues. Germline V lookup: CDR1 LGHDT, CDR2 YNNKEL (reference sequence). Unmatched junction bases numbered 6, after V lost 4 bases and J lost 4 bases. CDR3 sequence (DNA): TGTGCCAGCAGCCGTAGACTAGCGGGGGTTGCAGATACGCAGTATTTT. It codes for CASSRRLAGVADTQYF.

The chain is built from TRBV2 and TRBJ2-1, with 11 bases that match TRBD1. Germline lookup yields CDR1 SNHLY and CDR2 FYNNEI. The CDR3 sequence is 14 residues long. J was trimmed by 0 bases and V by 9 bases; bases with no gene match: 1. The CDR3 reads CASGTGGSYNEQFF. The CDR3 nucleotides are TGTGCCAGTGGGACAGGGGGCTCCTACAATGAGCAGTTCTTC. The full variable domain, with the rest looked up from reference TRBV2 and TRBJ2-1, is EPEVTQTPSHQVTQMGQEVILRCVPISNHLYFYWYRQILGQKVEFLVSFYNNEISEKSEIFDDQFSVERPDGSNFTLKIRSTKLEDSAMYFCASGTGGSYNEQFFGPGTRLTVL.

This clonotype was counted at least ten times. The rearrangement links TRBV12-3 or TRBV12-4 to TRBJ2-4, with D perhaps TRBD1 or TRBD2 (5 bases each). V lost 2 bases and J 7 bases, leaving 18 bases between the germline ends. The CDR3 has 16 residues. The CDR3 protein is CASSLLGTAKGNIQYF. The CDR3, as DNA: TGTGCCAGCAGTTTACTTGGGACGGCAAAGGGGAACATTCAGTACTTC.

This sequence joins TRBV29-1 and TRBJ2-2; D is perhaps TRBD2 (7 bases). Germline V gene lookup returns CDR1 SQVTM and CDR2 ANQGSEA. V lost 6 bases to trimming and J lost 4 bases, with 15 bases between them. The CDR3 extends over 14 amino acids. The CDR3: CSVDAGASTGELFF. The CDR3 nucleotides are TGCAGCGTGGACGCGGGGGCATCCACCGGGGAGCTGTTTTTT.

For this clonotype: The junction shows a germline mismatch at one end, possibly a read error. The chain links TRBV5-1 to TRBJ2-2, with TRBD2 as a possible D gene (6 bases). Germline assignment: CDR1 SGHRS and CDR2 YFSETQ. The CDR3 consists of 16 residues. The CDR3 sequence: CATSLGTGPHTGELSF. The CDR3 nucleotides are TGCGCCACCAGCCTCGGGACTGGCCCTCACACCGGGGAGCTGTCTTTT.

The chain carries TRBV7-3 and TRBJ2-2, with 10 bases matching TRBD1. J gave up 7 bases and V 5 bases, and 4 bases lay outside the gene matches. Germline-derived CDR1 and CDR2 are SGHTA and FQGTGA. The CDR3 extends over 14 amino acids. CDR3 DNA: TGTGCCAGCAGCACTGGACAGGGGGGCGGGGAGCTGTTTTTT. It yields the protein CASSTGQGGGELFF.